Shown below are 26 T cell receptor beta chains from a single sample sequenced in a study of monozygotic twins with cystic fibrosis. The repertoire was sequenced with immunoSEQ multiplex PCR; TCRdb's copy has only in-frame clones and lacks some. This sample yields around 25,000 clones, of which more than 85% are seen a single time; approximately 0.28% belongs to the top ten. The sequenced sample consisted of blood. The receptors stem from a girl aged 2-10 years with cystic fibrosis.

The gene calls are TRBV5-1 and TRBJ1-5, with a possible D match to TRBD1 (6 bases). V lost 4 bases to trimming and J lost 5 bases, with 16 bases between them. Looked up from germline, CDR1 is SGHRS and CDR2 is YFSETQ. The CDR3 covers 15 residues. Written as DNA, the CDR3 is TGCGCCAGCAGCCTGCGGGGGGGGCCCGATCAGCCCCAGCATTTT. Its protein product is CASSLRGGPDQPQHF.

A single count supports this clone. The chain joins TRBV18 to TRBJ1-2; tentatively, D is TRBD1 (5 bases). This CDR3 contains 14 residues. V was clipped by 6 bases and J by 7 bases, with 18 bases between them. Per germline, CDR1 KGHSH and CDR2 LQKENI. The CDR3 protein is CASSRQGGWGGYTF. For the CDR3, the DNA is TGTGCCAGCTCCCGCCAGGGAGGATGGGGTGGCTACACCTTC.

The chain links TRBV27 to TRBJ1-4; D unresolved. The CDR3 is 13 amino acids. Germline assignment: CDR1 MNHEY and CDR2 SMNVEV (reference sequence). Deletions cut 1 base from V and 8 bases from J, with 8 bases between. DNA for the CDR3: TGTGCCAGCAGTTTATATGGAGGCGAAAAACTGTTTTTT. Protein product: CASSLYGGEKLFF.

CDR3 coding DNA: TGTGCCAGAAGCTCCTGGAGGGAGACCCAGTACTTC. Translation gives CARSSWRETQYF. The chain combines TRBV5-3 with TRBJ2-5; possibly TRBD2 for D (5 bases). TRBV5-3 is classed as an ORF, of uncertain function. CDR3 length equals 12 residues. V was shortened by 3 bases and J by 5 bases, with 8 bases between the two germline ends.

This chain uses TRBV29-1 with TRBJ2-7; perhaps TRBD1 as D (5 bases). V dropped 4 bases and J dropped 0 bases, with 10 bases sitting between them. The CDR3 runs to 13 residues. Germline loops: CDR1 SQVTM, CDR2 ANQGSEA. The CDR3 region has the DNA TGCAGCGTTGGACAGCCTGGCTCCTACGAGCAGTACTTC. Protein sequence: CSVGQPGSYEQYF.

This chain connects TRBV2 to TRBJ1-4, with D perhaps matching TRBD1 (5 bases). The CDR3 contains 11 residues. Trimming took off 8 bases at V and 16 bases at J, with 17 bases between the two ends. Looked up from germline, CDR1 is SNHLY and CDR2 is FYNNEI. The CDR3 region has the DNA TGTGCCAGCCGTGGGAGCCGGGGGAGGTTTTTT. This translates into CASRGSRGRFF.

The rearrangement joins TRBV5-1 to TRBJ2-7; the D is unclear. The CDR3 covers 15 residues. The germline V and J ends were trimmed by 0 bases and 3 bases, with 13 bases remaining between them. Germline V lookup: CDR1 SGHRS, CDR2 YFSETQ. CDR3 protein: CASSLGTNKNYEQYF. The CDR3 bases are TGCGCCAGCAGCTTGGGTACGAACAAAAACTACGAGCAGTACTTC. The full variable domain, rest sourced from reference TRBV5-1 and TRBJ2-7, is KAGVTQTPRYLIKTRGQQVTLSCSPISGHRSVSWYQQTPGQGLQFLFEYFSETQRNKGNFPGRFSGRQFSNSRSEMNVSTLELGDSALYLCASSLGTNKNYEQYFGPGTRLTVT.

This clone has more than one count but fewer than ten. The V call is TRBV4-1, the J call TRBJ1-4; D is unclear. Germline CDR1 reads MGHRA; CDR2 reads YSYEKL. Trimming stripped 0 bases from V and 6 bases from J, with 2 bases between. The CDR3 has 12 residues. This chain's CDR3 is CASSQEDEKLFF. CDR3 nucleotides: TGCGCCAGCAGCCAAGAGGATGAAAAACTGTTTTTT.

In DNA form, the CDR3 reads TGCAGCGTTGTAGACGCAGATGAAAAACTGTTTTTT. Translation: CSVVDADEKLFF. The chain combines TRBV29-1 with TRBJ1-4; D is unresolved. The CDR3 extends over 12 amino acids. The germline V gene encodes CDR1 SQVTM and CDR2 ANQGSEA. Trimming shortened V by 4 bases and J by 6 bases, and 9 bases separated the two germline ends.

The rearrangement uses TRBV25-1 and TRBJ2-3; D is perhaps TRBD2 (5 bases). The germline CDR1 and CDR2 sequences are MGHDK and SYGVNS. Trimming removed 4 bases from V and 2 bases from J, with 7 bases in between. The CDR3 has 13 amino acids. For the CDR3, the DNA is TGTGCCAGCAGTGGGACTTCCACAGATACGCAGTATTTT. This gives the protein CASSGTSTDTQYF.

The chain links TRBV10-3 to TRBJ1-5; TRBD1 matches 7 bases. Trimming took 6 bases from V and 5 from J; bases not matched to a gene: 4. The CDR3 loop spans 13 amino acids. Germline-derived CDR1 and CDR2 are ENHRY and SYGVKD. CDR3 sequence reads: CAISPDRDQPQHF. In nucleotides, the CDR3 is TGTGCCATCAGCCCTGACAGGGATCAGCCCCAGCATTTT.

The J gene is TRBJ1-2, the V gene TRBV7-9; tentative D call: TRBD1 (6 bases). The CDR3 extends over 13 amino acids. Germline V gives CDR1 SEHNR, CDR2 FQNEAQ (reference sequence). The ends were cut back, 0 bases at V and 8 bases at J, with 10 bases in the middle. CDR3 sequence (DNA): TGTGCCAGCAGCTTAGCCGGGGGCGAGGGCTACACCTTC. Its translation is CASSLAGGEGYTF.

The chain recombines TRBV5-5 with TRBJ2-7; no clear D. V was shortened by 4 bases and J by 7 bases, with 9 bases between the two germline ends. CDR1 and CDR2 (germline): SGHKS, YYEKEE (reference sequence). CDR3 size: 11 residues. The CDR3 here is CASSLLEEQYF. The CDR3, as DNA: TGTGCCAGCAGCCTCTTGGAGGAGCAGTACTTC.

CDR3 protein: CASIGTMNTEAFF. The CDR3 DNA reads TGTGCCAGTATCGGCACTATGAACACTGAAGCTTTCTTT. The chain has TRBV19 and TRBJ1-1; D is uncertain. Germline CDR1 and CDR2: LNHDA and SQIVND (reference sequence). With 7 bases removed from V and 0 bases from J, the gap between germline ends came to 9 bases. CDR3 size: 13 residues.

The chain links TRBV7-2 to TRBJ1-2; D might be TRBD1 (5 bases). Germline V gene lookup returns CDR1 SGHTA and CDR2 FQGNSA. V shed 0 bases and J shed 3 bases, with 14 bases lying between them. This CDR3 spans 16 amino acids. Written as DNA, the CDR3 is TGTGCCAGCAGCTTAGCAGCAACGGGGCGCGACTATGGCTACACCTTC. Encoded protein: CASSLAATGRDYGYTF.

V gene TRBV19 combines with J gene TRBJ1-5; possibly TRBD1 for D (5 bases). The CDR3 spans 17 residues. Looked up from germline, CDR1 is LNHDA and CDR2 is SQIVND (reference sequence). The V gene lost 0 bases and the J gene lost 4 bases, with 16 bases spanning the gap. CDR3 DNA sequence: TGTGCCAGTAGTATAGATCCCGGGCAGGGCCTAAATCAGCCCCAGCATTTT. Protein sequence: CASSIDPGQGLNQPQHF.

This rearrangement joins TRBV25-1 to TRBJ1-2, with D unresolved. The germline V gene has CDR1 MGHDK and CDR2 SYGVNS. Trimming cost V 0 bases and J 3 bases, with 5 bases left between them. This CDR3 has 13 residues. Written as DNA, the CDR3 is TGTGCCAGCAGTGAATACCCAGACTATGGCTACACCTTC. Translating it yields CASSEYPDYGYTF.

This chain uses TRBV20-1 with TRBJ2-5; no clear D gene. V lost 7 bases and J lost 3, with 9 bases in between. The CDR3 length is 11 residues. The germline gives CDR1 DFQATT, CDR2 SNEGSKA (reference sequence). CDR3 residues: CSGTQEETQYF. CDR3 DNA sequence: TGCAGTGGTACGCAGGAAGAGACCCAGTACTTC.

This sequence joins TRBV5-6 and TRBJ2-1; no clear D gene. This CDR3 region has 12 residues. The germline V gene has CDR1 SGHDT and CDR2 YYEEEE. The V and J ends lost 6 bases and 3 bases respectively, with 7 bases between them. CDR3 sequence: CASNEFYNEQFF. The CDR3 region has the DNA TGTGCCAGCAACGAGTTCTACAATGAGCAGTTCTTC.

The CDR3 DNA sequence: TGTGCCAGCAGCGGCAGGCTGTGGGACAATGAGCAGTTCTTC. It specifies CASSGRLWDNEQFF. The rearrangement uses TRBV7-9 and TRBJ2-1; D unclear. Germline V gene sequence: CDR1 SEHNR, CDR2 FQNEAQ (reference sequence). V was cut by 5 bases and J by 5 bases, with 13 bases left in between. The CDR3 covers 14 residues. The full variable domain, rest sourced from reference TRBV7-9 and TRBJ2-1, is DTGVSQNPRHKITKRGQNVTFRCDPISEHNRLYWYRQTLGQGPEFLTYFQNEAQLEKSRLLSDRFSAERPKGSFSTLEIQRTEQGDSAMYLCASSGRLWDNEQFFGPGTRLTVL.

This chain links TRBV4-3 with TRBJ1-4; a weak D match, TRBD1 (5 bases). Germline V CDR1 and CDR2: LGHNA, YSLEER. The CDR3 spans 14 residues. With 4 bases removed from V and 5 bases from J, the gap between germline ends came to 11 bases. DNA for the CDR3: TGCGCCAGCAGCCGCCCGGGACTGAATGAAAAACTGTTTTTT. Its translation is CASSRPGLNEKLFF.

This clone appeared a single time. V is TRBV6-5 and J is TRBJ2-2; D remains ambiguous. The length of the CDR3 is 15 residues. The V gene lost 0 bases and the J gene lost 4 bases, with 9 bases spanning the gap. CDR1 and CDR2 from the germline V gene are MNHEY and SVGAGI. The CDR3 loop is CASSYSLHTTGELFF. The DNA of the CDR3 is TGTGCCAGCAGTTACTCGCTGCATACCACCGGGGAGCTGTTTTTT.

The J gene is TRBJ1-6, the V gene TRBV27; D ambiguous. The germline CDR1 and CDR2 sequences are MNHEY and SMNVEV (reference sequence). CDR3 length: 11 residues. Trimming shortened V by 6 bases and J by 14 bases, and 11 bases separated the two germline ends. The CDR3 sequence: CASRGGLSLHF. The CDR3 DNA follows: TGTGCCAGCAGGGGCGGGCTATCCCTCCACTTT.

V is TRBV11-2 and J is TRBJ1-1; weak D call: TRBD1 (6 bases). Germline loops: CDR1 SGHAT, CDR2 FQNNGV. The CDR3 spans 13 residues. The V gene lost 3 bases and the J gene lost 8 bases, with 13 bases spanning the gap. CDR3 sequence: CASSFSGGREAFF. CDR3 bases: TGTGCCAGCAGCTTTAGCGGGGGGCGGGAAGCTTTCTTT.

This sequence joins TRBV4-3 and TRBJ1-5, with D perhaps TRBD1 (6 bases). The V end was cut by 3 bases, the J end by 1 base, with 19 bases between. The CDR3 has 18 residues. The germline CDR1 and CDR2 sequences are LGHNA and YSLEER. DNA for the CDR3: TGCGCCAGCAGCCATGTATACGTGGACAGCGGCAGCAATCAGCCCCAGCATTTT. It specifies CASSHVYVDSGSNQPQHF.

The V gene is TRBV30, the J gene TRBJ1-1; D unclear. The V end lost 2 bases, the J end lost 11 bases, and 18 bases lay between the germline ends. From germline, CDR1 is GTSNPN and CDR2 SVGIG (reference sequence). The CDR3 loop spans 13 amino acids. The CDR3 sequence is CAWSQEVSFVAFF. The CDR3 DNA reads as TGTGCCTGGAGTCAGGAAGTTTCCTTCGTGGCTTTCTTT.